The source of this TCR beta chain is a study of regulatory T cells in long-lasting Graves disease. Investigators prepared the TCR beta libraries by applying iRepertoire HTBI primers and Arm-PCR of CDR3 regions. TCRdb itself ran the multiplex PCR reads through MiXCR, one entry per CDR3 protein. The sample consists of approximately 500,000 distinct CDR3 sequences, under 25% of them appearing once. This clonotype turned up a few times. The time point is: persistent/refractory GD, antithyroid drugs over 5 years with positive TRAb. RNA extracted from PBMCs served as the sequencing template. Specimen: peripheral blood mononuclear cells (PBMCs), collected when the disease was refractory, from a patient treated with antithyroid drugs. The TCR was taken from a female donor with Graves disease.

CDR3 loop: CASNITPGQGNYGYTF. Written as DNA, the CDR3 is TGTGCCAGCAACATAACACCGGGACAGGGAAACTATGGCTACACCTTC. The chain combines TRBV13 with TRBJ1-2; 9 bases fit TRBD1. The CDR3 is 16 residues long. V lost 7 bases to trimming and J lost 2 bases; unmatched junction nucleotides: 11. Germline V CDR1 and CDR2: PRHDT, FYEKMQ (reference sequence).